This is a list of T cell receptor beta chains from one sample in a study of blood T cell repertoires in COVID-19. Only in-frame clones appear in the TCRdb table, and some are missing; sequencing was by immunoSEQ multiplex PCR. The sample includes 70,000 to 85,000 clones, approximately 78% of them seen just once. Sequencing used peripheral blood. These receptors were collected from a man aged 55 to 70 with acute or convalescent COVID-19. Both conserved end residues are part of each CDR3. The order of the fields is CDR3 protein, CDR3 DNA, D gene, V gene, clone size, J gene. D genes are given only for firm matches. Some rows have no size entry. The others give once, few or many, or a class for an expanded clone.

cdr3_aa: CAIRWGRGSEATSLFFF
cdr3_nt: NA
d_call: NA
v_call: TRBV10-3
clone_size: NA
j_call: TRBJ2-1

cdr3_aa: CASSLVAGLLNF
cdr3_nt: TGTGCCAGCAGCTTAGTGGCAGGCCTATTGAACTTC
d_call: NA
v_call: TRBV11-2
clone_size: few
j_call: TRBJ2-7

cdr3_aa: CASTPTGARWDIQYF
cdr3_nt: TGTGCCAGCACCCCGACAGGGGCCCGGTGGGACATTCAGTACTTC
d_call: TRBD1
v_call: TRBV28
clone_size: NA
j_call: TRBJ2-4

cdr3_aa: CASSLQGGAPDTQYF
cdr3_nt: TGCGCCAGCAGCTTACAGGGGGGGGCTCCAGATACGCAGTATTTT
d_call: NA
v_call: TRBV5-1
clone_size: NA
j_call: TRBJ2-3

cdr3_aa: CASSLDGGGYNEQFF
cdr3_nt: TGTGCCAGCAGCTTGGATGGCGGGGGTTACAATGAGCAGTTCTTC
d_call: TRBD2
v_call: TRBV5-4
clone_size: NA
j_call: TRBJ2-1

cdr3_aa: CASTLSEGFNEKLFF
cdr3_nt: TGTGCCAGCACCCTATCGGAGGGGTTTAATGAAAAACTGTTTTTT
d_call: NA
v_call: TRBV28
clone_size: NA
j_call: TRBJ1-4

cdr3_aa: CASSLGLAGEQFF
cdr3_nt: TGTGCCAGCAGCTTGGGACTAGCGGGAGAGCAGTTCTTC
d_call: TRBD2
v_call: TRBV7-6
clone_size: NA
j_call: TRBJ2-1

cdr3_aa: CASSECRGRDGYTF
cdr3_nt: TGCGCCAGCAGTGAGTGTAGGGGAAGAGATGGCTACACCTTC
d_call: NA
v_call: TRBV10-1
clone_size: NA
j_call: TRBJ1-2

cdr3_aa: CASSNRDRVLNEQFF
cdr3_nt: TGTGCCAGCAGCAACCGGGACAGGGTTTTAAATGAGCAGTTCTTC
d_call: TRBD1
v_call: TRBV9
clone_size: NA
j_call: TRBJ2-1

cdr3_aa: CASSLNLGGASVETQYF
cdr3_nt: TGCGCCAGCAGCTTGAATTTGGGGGGGGCCTCAGTGGAGACCCAGTACTTC
d_call: NA
v_call: TRBV5-1
clone_size: NA
j_call: TRBJ2-5

cdr3_aa: CASNHLGGGVYTEAFF
cdr3_nt: TGTGCCAGCAACCACCTGGGCGGGGGGGTCTACACTGAAGCTTTCTTT
d_call: NA
v_call: TRBV7-9
clone_size: NA
j_call: TRBJ1-1

cdr3_aa: CASSPPGAGWSPLHF
cdr3_nt: TGTGCCAGCAGCCCTCCTGGGGCAGGGTGGTCACCCCTCCACTTT
d_call: NA
v_call: TRBV25-1
clone_size: once
j_call: TRBJ1-6

cdr3_aa: CPKVGPPAEIYEQYF
cdr3_nt: TGCCCCAAAGTCGGTCCCCCCGCGGAAATTTACGAGCAGTACTTC
d_call: NA
v_call: TRBV19
clone_size: once
j_call: TRBJ2-7

cdr3_aa: CASSFHRTGNQPQHF
cdr3_nt: TGTGCCAGCAGTTTTCACAGGACAGGGAATCAGCCCCAGCATTTT
d_call: TRBD1
v_call: TRBV28
clone_size: NA
j_call: TRBJ1-5

cdr3_aa: CASSLGQGNGNTIYF
cdr3_nt: TGTGCCAGCAGCCTGGGACAGGGTAACGGAAACACCATATATTTT
d_call: TRBD1
v_call: TRBV11-3
clone_size: NA
j_call: TRBJ1-3

cdr3_aa: CAWSVDRDTQYF
cdr3_nt: TGTGCCTGGAGTGTTGACAGAGATACGCAGTATTTT
d_call: NA
v_call: TRBV30
clone_size: NA
j_call: TRBJ2-3

cdr3_aa: CASSLNEGGYTF
cdr3_nt: TGTGCCAGCAGCTTAAATGAGGGAGGCTACACCTTC
d_call: NA
v_call: TRBV7-9
clone_size: few
j_call: TRBJ1-2

cdr3_aa: CASSPMDRGMDEQYF
cdr3_nt: TGTGCCAGCTCACCGATGGACAGGGGGATGGACGAGCAGTACTTC
d_call: TRBD1
v_call: TRBV18
clone_size: NA
j_call: TRBJ2-7

cdr3_aa: CASSPSGGMVEQFF
cdr3_nt: TGTGCCAGCAGTCCTAGCGGGGGAATGGTTGAGCAGTTCTTC
d_call: TRBD2
v_call: TRBV6-6
clone_size: NA
j_call: TRBJ2-1

cdr3_aa: CASRLRLAGGISQETQYF
cdr3_nt: TGCGCCAGCCGACTCCGACTAGCGGGGGGTATTTCACAAGAGACCCAGTACTTC
d_call: TRBD2
v_call: TRBV5-1
clone_size: NA
j_call: TRBJ2-5

cdr3_aa: CASSQDGGRWSEQYF
cdr3_nt: TGCGCCAGCAGCCAAGATGGGGGGAGGTGGTCCGAGCAGTACTTC
d_call: NA
v_call: TRBV4-3
clone_size: once
j_call: TRBJ2-7

cdr3_aa: CASSQRGLFSAFF
cdr3_nt: TGTGCCAGCAGCCAAAGGGGTCTTTTTTCAGCTTTCTTT
d_call: NA
v_call: TRBV3-1/TRBV3-2
clone_size: NA
j_call: TRBJ1-1

cdr3_aa: CASSLSGQPQHF
cdr3_nt: TGTGCCAGCAGTTTATCAGGCCAGCCCCAGCATTTT
d_call: NA
v_call: TRBV28
clone_size: few
j_call: TRBJ1-5

cdr3_aa: CASSVARGSYEQYF
cdr3_nt: TGTGCCAGCAGCGTAGCTCGGGGCTCCTACGAGCAGTACTTC
d_call: NA
v_call: TRBV9
clone_size: NA
j_call: TRBJ2-7

cdr3_aa: CASSLRDRDDEQYF
cdr3_nt: TGTGCCAGCAGTCTCCGGGACAGGGACGACGAGCAGTACTTC
d_call: TRBD1
v_call: TRBV27
clone_size: NA
j_call: TRBJ2-7

cdr3_aa: CASSSTVEARNTIYF
cdr3_nt: TGTGCCAGCAGTTCAACTGTCGAAGCTAGAAACACCATATATTTT
d_call: NA
v_call: TRBV28
clone_size: NA
j_call: TRBJ1-3

cdr3_aa: CATSRDQGAVETQYF
cdr3_nt: TGTGCCACCAGCAGAGATCAGGGGGCGGTAGAGACCCAGTACTTC
d_call: TRBD1
v_call: TRBV15
clone_size: NA
j_call: TRBJ2-5

cdr3_aa: CASRVWGTTEAFF
cdr3_nt: TGTGCCAGCAGGGTTTGGGGCACCACTGAAGCTTTCTTT
d_call: NA
v_call: TRBV5-4
clone_size: NA
j_call: TRBJ1-1

cdr3_aa: CASSRTGDGSAYEQYF
cdr3_nt: TGCGCCAGCAGCCGGACAGGGGATGGGTCGGCCTACGAGCAGTACTTC
d_call: TRBD1
v_call: TRBV5-1
clone_size: once
j_call: TRBJ2-7

cdr3_aa: CASSDPGVTEAFF
cdr3_nt: TGCGCCAGCAGTGACCCGGGTGTTACTGAAGCTTTCTTT
d_call: NA
v_call: TRBV10-1
clone_size: few
j_call: TRBJ1-1

cdr3_aa: CASSVREGETQYF
cdr3_nt: TGTGCCAGCAGCGTACGGGAAGGAGAGACCCAGTACTTC
d_call: NA
v_call: TRBV9
clone_size: NA
j_call: TRBJ2-5

cdr3_aa: CASSPGHTSTDTQYF
cdr3_nt: TGCGCCAGCAGCCCAGGACACACAAGCACAGATACGCAGTATTTT
d_call: NA
v_call: TRBV5-1
clone_size: few
j_call: TRBJ2-3

cdr3_aa: CASSVEPSGVQETQYF
cdr3_nt: TGTGCCAGCAGCGTAGAGCCTAGCGGGGTCCAAGAGACCCAGTACTTC
d_call: TRBD2
v_call: TRBV9
clone_size: NA
j_call: TRBJ2-5

cdr3_aa: CASSPQTDNLTPVLTF
cdr3_nt: TGTGCCAGCAGCCCCCAAACGGACAACCTAACCCCCGTCCTGACTTTC
d_call: NA
v_call: TRBV3-1/TRBV3-2
clone_size: NA
j_call: TRBJ2-6

cdr3_aa: CAWSRLAGTTDTQYF
cdr3_nt: TGTGCCTGGAGCCGACTAGCGGGGACCACAGATACGCAGTATTTT
d_call: TRBD2
v_call: TRBV30
clone_size: NA
j_call: TRBJ2-3

cdr3_aa: CASSTGTGTYGYTF
cdr3_nt: TGTGCCAGCAGTACTGGGACAGGGACCTATGGCTACACCTTC
d_call: TRBD1
v_call: TRBV4-2
clone_size: NA
j_call: TRBJ1-2

cdr3_aa: CASSLWDSRTPGELFF
cdr3_nt: TGCGCCAGCAGCCTATGGGACTCCCGCACCCCCGGGGAGCTGTTTTTT
d_call: NA
v_call: TRBV4-3
clone_size: NA
j_call: TRBJ2-2

cdr3_aa: CASRSYTQYF
cdr3_nt: TGTGCCAGCAGGAGTTATACGCAGTATTTT
d_call: NA
v_call: TRBV6-5
clone_size: NA
j_call: TRBJ2-3

cdr3_aa: CASSGGTSGETQYF
cdr3_nt: TGTGCCAGCAGCGGCGGGACTAGTGGGGAGACCCAGTACTTC
d_call: TRBD2
v_call: TRBV5-4
clone_size: NA
j_call: TRBJ2-5

cdr3_aa: CASSRGQLGNQPQHF
cdr3_nt: TGTGCCAGCAGCAGAGGACAGTTGGGCAATCAGCCCCAGCATTTT
d_call: NA
v_call: TRBV5-5
clone_size: NA
j_call: TRBJ1-5

cdr3_aa: CASRTPGGVNTEAFF
cdr3_nt: TGTGCCAGCAGAACTCCTGGGGGGGTGAACACTGAAGCTTTCTTT
d_call: NA
v_call: TRBV28
clone_size: NA
j_call: TRBJ1-1

cdr3_aa: CASSTGTSGVQGVQYF
cdr3_nt: TGTGCCAGTAGTACAGGGACTAGCGGGGTTCAAGGGGTTCAGTATTTT
d_call: TRBD2
v_call: TRBV19
clone_size: NA
j_call: TRBJ2-3

cdr3_aa: CASSLAGQGNNEKLFF
cdr3_nt: TGCGCCAGCAGCTTGGCTGGACAGGGAAATAATGAAAAACTGTTTTTT
d_call: TRBD1
v_call: TRBV5-1
clone_size: NA
j_call: TRBJ1-4

cdr3_aa: CASSLDFRPNSPLHF
cdr3_nt: TGTGCCAGCAGCTTGGATTTCAGGCCAAATTCACCCCTCCACTTT
d_call: NA
v_call: TRBV5-4
clone_size: NA
j_call: TRBJ1-6

cdr3_aa: CASREPTGPTGGYTF
cdr3_nt: TGTGCCAGCAGAGAGCCAACAGGTCCGACGGGTGGCTACACCTTC
d_call: NA
v_call: TRBV28
clone_size: NA
j_call: TRBJ1-2

cdr3_aa: CASSGQASSGANVLTF
cdr3_nt: TGTGCCAGCAGCGGACAGGCGAGCTCTGGGGCCAACGTCCTGACTTTC
d_call: TRBD1
v_call: TRBV6-2/TRBV6-3
clone_size: NA
j_call: TRBJ2-6

cdr3_aa: CASSLDRLAGVEQYF
cdr3_nt: TGTGCCAGCAGCTTAGATCGACTAGCGGGAGTTGAGCAGTACTTC
d_call: TRBD2
v_call: TRBV7-2
clone_size: few
j_call: TRBJ2-7

cdr3_aa: CASRSGGGAYNEQFF
cdr3_nt: TGTGCCAGCAGGTCTGGCGGGGGGGCCTACAATGAGCAGTTCTTC
d_call: TRBD2
v_call: TRBV28
clone_size: NA
j_call: TRBJ2-1

cdr3_aa: CASSVGGQADTQYF
cdr3_nt: TGTGCCAGCAGCGTAGGAGGGCAAGCGGATACGCAGTATTTT
d_call: NA
v_call: TRBV9
clone_size: NA
j_call: TRBJ2-3

cdr3_aa: CASSLGGTGSYEQYF
cdr3_nt: TGTGCCAGCAGCTTAGGAGGGACAGGGTCCTACGAGCAGTACTTC
d_call: TRBD1
v_call: TRBV7-9
clone_size: NA
j_call: TRBJ2-7

cdr3_aa: CASSLTGNTEAFF
cdr3_nt: TGTGCCAGCAGCTTAACAGGGAACACTGAAGCTTTCTTT
d_call: NA
v_call: TRBV7-2
clone_size: NA
j_call: TRBJ1-1

cdr3_aa: CASSEHNTEAFF
cdr3_nt: TGTGCCAGCAGTGAACATAACACTGAAGCTTTCTTT
d_call: NA
v_call: TRBV6-1
clone_size: NA
j_call: TRBJ1-1

cdr3_aa: CASSSGTTKNYNEQFF
cdr3_nt: TGTGCCAGCAGTTCCGGGACTACTAAAAACTACAATGAGCAGTTCTTC
d_call: TRBD2
v_call: TRBV28
clone_size: NA
j_call: TRBJ2-1

cdr3_aa: CAISSGTQNTEAFF
cdr3_nt: TGTGCCATCAGTTCCGGGACACAGAACACTGAAGCTTTCTTT
d_call: NA
v_call: TRBV10-3
clone_size: NA
j_call: TRBJ1-1

cdr3_aa: CASNSGQASNGYTF
cdr3_nt: TGTGCCAGCAACTCCGGACAGGCCAGTAATGGCTACACCTTC
d_call: TRBD1
v_call: TRBV6-5
clone_size: few
j_call: TRBJ1-2

cdr3_aa: CASSLFQQEPRRNYGYTF
cdr3_nt: TGTGCCAGTAGTCTATTCCAACAGGAGCCGAGGCGAAACTATGGCTACACCTTC
d_call: NA
v_call: TRBV19
clone_size: NA
j_call: TRBJ1-2

cdr3_aa: CASRVPPGREGRHEQFF
cdr3_nt: TGTGCCAGTAGAGTACCCCCTGGACGGGAGGGCCGACATGAGCAGTTCTTC
d_call: TRBD2
v_call: TRBV19
clone_size: NA
j_call: TRBJ2-1

cdr3_aa: CASSWGTGNQPQHF
cdr3_nt: TGTGCCAGCAGTTGGGGGACAGGTAATCAGCCCCAGCATTTT
d_call: TRBD1
v_call: TRBV28
clone_size: NA
j_call: TRBJ1-5

cdr3_aa: CASSYGGSGANVLTF
cdr3_nt: TGTGCCAGCAGTTATGGAGGCTCTGGGGCCAACGTCCTGACTTTC
d_call: NA
v_call: TRBV6-2/TRBV6-3
clone_size: once
j_call: TRBJ2-6

cdr3_aa: CASSPGQSATEAFF
cdr3_nt: TGCGCCAGCAGCCCCGGACAGTCCGCCACTGAAGCTTTCTTT
d_call: NA
v_call: TRBV10-1
clone_size: NA
j_call: TRBJ1-1